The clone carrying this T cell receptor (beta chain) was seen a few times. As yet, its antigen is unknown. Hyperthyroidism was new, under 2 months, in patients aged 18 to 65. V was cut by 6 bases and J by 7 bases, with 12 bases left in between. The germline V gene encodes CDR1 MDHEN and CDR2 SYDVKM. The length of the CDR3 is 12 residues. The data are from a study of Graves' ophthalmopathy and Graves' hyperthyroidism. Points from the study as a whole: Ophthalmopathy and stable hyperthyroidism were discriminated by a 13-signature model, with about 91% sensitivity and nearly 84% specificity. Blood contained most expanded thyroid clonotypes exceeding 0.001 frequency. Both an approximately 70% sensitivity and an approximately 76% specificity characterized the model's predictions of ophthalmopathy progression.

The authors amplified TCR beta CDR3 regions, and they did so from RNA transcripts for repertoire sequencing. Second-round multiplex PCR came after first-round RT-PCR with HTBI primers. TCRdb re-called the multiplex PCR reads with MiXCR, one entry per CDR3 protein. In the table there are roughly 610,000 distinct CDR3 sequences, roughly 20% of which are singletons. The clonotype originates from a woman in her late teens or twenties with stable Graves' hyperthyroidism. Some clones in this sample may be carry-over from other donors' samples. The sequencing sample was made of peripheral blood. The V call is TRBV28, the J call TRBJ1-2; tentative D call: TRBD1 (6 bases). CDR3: CASSHYRAGYTF. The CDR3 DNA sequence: TGTGCCAGCAGCCATTACAGGGCTGGCTACACCTTC.